This T cell receptor beta chain was identified during a study of identical twins. J gave up 10 bases and V 3 bases, and 9 bases lay outside the gene matches. The germline gives CDR1 DFQATT, CDR2 SNEGSKA (reference sequence). The CDR3 extends over 15 amino acids. TCRdb re-analysed the 5' RACE reads in MiXCR, keeping a single row per CDR3 protein. In the table there are roughly 690,000 distinct CDR3 sequences, around 20% of which are singletons. Separately, the same data were catalogued under a study of T cells expressing NK-cell markers.

The sequence was obtained from a woman aged 18-30 years in good health. Sequenced: PBMCs. The J gene is TRBJ2-1, the V gene TRBV20-1; TRBD2 agrees at 13 bases. As DNA, the CDR3 is TGCAGTGCTAGTGTAACTAGCGGGAGGGCCCGGGAGCAGTTCTTC. This codes for CSASVTSGRAREQFF.